This T cell receptor beta chain was captured by sequencing in a study of blood T cell repertoires in COVID-19. Overall study context: Acute and convalescent COVID-19 samples came from the United States, Italy and Spain. Sources were T cells, B-cell-depleted T cells, or PBMCs; the material itself was cDNA or gDNA.

V was clipped by 5 bases and J by 2 bases; unmatched bases: 3. The V gene's germline CDR1 is KGHSH and CDR2 LQKENI. The CDR3 extends over 15 amino acids. The assay was immunoSEQ multiplex PCR, and TCRdb's table has in-frame clones only and misses some. The table shows 390,000 or so clones, with around 87% occurring only once. Seattle patient enrollment occurred during active infection, with longitudinal follow-up thereafter. The chain couples TRBV18 to TRBJ2-5, with TRBD2 matching 12 bases. Sequenced material: peripheral blood. This TCR was sampled from a woman aged 25 to 39 with COVID-19, enrolled during active disease. CDR3 region: CASSVLAGGQETQYF. DNA for the CDR3: TGTGCCAGCTCAGTACTAGCGGGAGGACAAGAGACCCAGTACTTC.